The 13 T cell receptor beta chains below come from one sample, sequenced in a study of T cells in localized non-small cell lung cancer. The data were produced by immunoSEQ multiplex PCR, yet TCRdb's version contains in-frame clones alone and is incomplete. Here the sample spans 25,000 to 30,000 clones, about 90% being singletons. The material was peripheral blood, obtained before any cancer treatment. The receptor set was obtained from a woman between 18 and 50 years old with stage I lung adenocarcinoma.

The CDR3 protein is CASSLDVNNEQFF. The DNA for the CDR3 is TGTGCCAGCAGCTTAGATGTAAACAATGAGCAGTTCTTC. J is TRBJ2-1 and V is TRBV7-8, with D unresolved. The CDR3 totals 13 residues. Germline-derived CDR1 and CDR2 are SGHVS and FQNEAQ. The ends were cut back, 1 base at V and 5 bases at J, with 6 bases in the middle.

The V call is TRBV6-6, the J call TRBJ1-2, with D possibly TRBD1 on 6 matching bases. This CDR3 is 13 amino acids long. With 5 bases removed from V and 8 bases from J, the gap between germline ends came to 15 bases. Per the germline V gene, CDR1 is MNHNY and CDR2 is SVGAGI (reference sequence). CDR3 DNA: TGTGCCAGCAGTCAAGGGGGAGATCGAGGCTACACCTTC. It is translated as CASSQGGDRGYTF.

This clone was recorded only once. The chain's CDR3 is CASSPIAGGSVYEQYF. The CDR3 nucleotides read TGTGCCAGCTCACCCATAGCGGGAGGCAGTGTCTACGAGCAGTACTTC. The chain carries TRBV18 and TRBJ2-7, with TRBD2 identical over 10 bases. The CDR3 is 16 residues long. Germline V CDR1 and CDR2: KGHSH, LQKENI. J lost 3 bases, V lost 3 bases, and 8 bases had no gene match.

This clone turned up a few times. V usage is TRBV30 and J usage is TRBJ1-4, with TRBD1 matching over 8 bases. This CDR3 region has 14 residues. Germline lookup yields CDR1 GTSNPN and CDR2 SVGIG (reference sequence). After removal of 2 bases from V and 8 bases from J, the junction contained 7 bases not matched to a gene. The CDR3 here is CAWSSGGGREKLFF. For the CDR3, the DNA is TGTGCCTGGAGTTCAGGGGGCGGTAGGGAAAAACTGTTTTTT.

The chain is built from TRBV7-3 and TRBJ2-2; TRBD2 matches at 7 bases. CDR1 is SGHTA and CDR2 is FQGTGA in the germline V gene. Trimming removed 5 bases from V and 1 base from J; junction bases left unmatched: 4. The CDR3 extends over 15 amino acids. Here the CDR3 DNA reads TGTGCCAGCAGCCGCGCTAGCGGGAACACCGGGGAGCTGTTTTTT. Amino acids: CASSRASGNTGELFF. The full variable domain, in which reference TRBV7-3 and TRBJ2-2 provide the parts outside the CDR3, is GAGVSQTPSNKVTEKGKYVELRCDPISGHTALYWYRQSLGQGPEFLIYFQGTGAADDSGLPNDRFFAVRPEGSVSTLKIQRTERGDSAVYLCASSRASGNTGELFFGEGSRLTVL.

This rearrangement joins TRBV7-9 to TRBJ1-3, with 7 bases fitting TRBD1. V was clipped by 5 bases and J by 2 bases; unmatched bases: 3. The CDR3 covers 14 residues. Per the germline V gene, CDR1 is SEHNR and CDR2 is FQNEAQ (reference sequence). The CDR3 loop is CASSRDSTGNTIYF. CDR3 DNA sequence: TGTGCCAGCAGCCGGGACAGCACTGGAAACACCATATATTTT.

About this clone itself: One end of the junction does not line up with germline, which may come from a read error. The chain joins TRBV7-9 to TRBJ2-1; 7 bases map to TRBD2. The CDR3 is 16 residues long. Germline V gene sequence: CDR1 SEHNR, CDR2 FQNEAQ (reference sequence). CDR3: CAGSGWTRAVYNEQFF. CDR3 DNA: TGTGCCGGCAGCGGATGGACTAGGGCGGTTTACAATGAGCAGTTCTTC.

The chain has TRBV19 and TRBJ2-7, with D possibly being TRBD1 (5 bases). CDR3 length: 17 residues. Trimming stripped 4 bases from V and 0 bases from J, with 19 bases between. Germline CDR1 is LNHDA and CDR2 is SQIVND (reference sequence). The CDR3 coding sequence is TGTGCCAGTAGTACCCACCTCGGTGACAGAGGCTCCTACGAGCAGTACTTC. It codes for CASSTHLGDRGSYEQYF. The complete variable domain, with remaining parts taken from reference TRBV19 and TRBJ2-7, reads DGGITQSPKYLFRKEGQNVTLSCEQNLNHDAMYWYRQDPGQGLRLIYYSQIVNDFQKGDIAEGYSVSREKKESFPLTVTSAQKNPTAFYLCASSTHLGDRGSYEQYFGPGTRLTVT.

The chain carries TRBV29-1 and TRBJ1-1, with a weak D call TRBD1 (6 bases). V gave up 3 bases and J gave up 10 bases, with 12 bases separating them. Germline loops: CDR1 SQVTM, CDR2 ANQGSEA. The CDR3 loop spans 11 amino acids. Written as DNA, the CDR3 is TGCAGCGTTGACAGCCAAGGGGGAGCTTTCTTT. Its translation is CSVDSQGGAFF.

This chain links TRBV9 with TRBJ2-2, with D hard to call. Germline values: CDR1 SGDLS, CDR2 YYNGEE. Deletions cut 3 bases from V and 3 bases from J, with 15 bases between. The CDR3 has 16 amino acids. CDR3: CASSAFLSVHTGELFF. The CDR3 DNA reads as TGTGCCAGCAGCGCCTTCCTATCCGTCCACACCGGGGAGCTGTTTTTT.

The chain joins TRBV4-1 to TRBJ2-6, with a tentative D call TRBD1 (7 bases). Germline values: CDR1 MGHRA, CDR2 YSYEKL. The CDR3 covers 21 residues. Trimming shortened V by 4 bases and J by 0 bases, and 25 bases separated the two germline ends. The CDR3, as DNA: TGCGCCAGCAGCCCTTTTGCGGGACAGATCGAACCAAGCTCTGGGGCCAACGTCCTGACTTTC. Encoded protein: CASSPFAGQIEPSSGANVLTF.

The chain uses TRBV5-1 and TRBJ2-5; the D is unclear. Trimming took off 0 bases at V and 1 base at J, with 7 bases between the two ends. CDR3 size: 14 residues. Germline CDR1 is SGHRS and CDR2 is YFSETQ. CDR3 nucleotide sequence: TGCGCCAGCAGCTTGGGGCCGTCCCAAGAGACCCAGTACTTC. As protein: CASSLGPSQETQYF.

The chain carries TRBV6-6 and TRBJ1-2, with D possibly being TRBD1 (6 bases). V was clipped by 6 bases and J by 2 bases, with 16 bases between them. Germline V gene data show CDR1 as MNHNY and CDR2 as SVGAGI (reference sequence). The CDR3 spans 15 residues. The CDR3 sequence is CASSRPDRTNYGYTF. For the CDR3, the DNA is TGTGCCAGCAGCAGACCAGACAGGACAAACTATGGCTACACCTTC.